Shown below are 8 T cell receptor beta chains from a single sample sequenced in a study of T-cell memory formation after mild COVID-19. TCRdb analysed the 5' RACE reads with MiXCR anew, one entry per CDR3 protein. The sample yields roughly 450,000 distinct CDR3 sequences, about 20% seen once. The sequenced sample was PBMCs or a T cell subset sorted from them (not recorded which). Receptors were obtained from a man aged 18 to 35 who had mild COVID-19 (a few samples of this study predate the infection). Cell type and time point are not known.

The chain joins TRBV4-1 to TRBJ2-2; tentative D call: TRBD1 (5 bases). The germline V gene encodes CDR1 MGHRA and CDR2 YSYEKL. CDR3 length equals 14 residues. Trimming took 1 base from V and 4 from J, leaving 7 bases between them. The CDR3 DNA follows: TGCGCCAGCAGCCAAGTAGGGGCCACCGGGGAGCTGTTTTTT. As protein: CASSQVGATGELFF.

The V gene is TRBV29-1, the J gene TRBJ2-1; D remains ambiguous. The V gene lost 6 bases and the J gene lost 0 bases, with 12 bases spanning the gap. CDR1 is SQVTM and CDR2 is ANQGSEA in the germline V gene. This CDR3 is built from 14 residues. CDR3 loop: CSVSPPSSYNEQFF. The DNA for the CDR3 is TGCAGCGTCAGTCCCCCGAGCTCCTACAATGAGCAGTTCTTC.

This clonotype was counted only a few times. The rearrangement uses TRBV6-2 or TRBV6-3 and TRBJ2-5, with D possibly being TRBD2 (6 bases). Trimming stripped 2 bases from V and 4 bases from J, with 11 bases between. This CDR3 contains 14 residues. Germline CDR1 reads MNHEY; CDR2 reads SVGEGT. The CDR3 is CASSYRGLGETQYF. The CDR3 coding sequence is TGTGCCAGCAGTTACCGGGGACTCGGAGAGACCCAGTACTTC.

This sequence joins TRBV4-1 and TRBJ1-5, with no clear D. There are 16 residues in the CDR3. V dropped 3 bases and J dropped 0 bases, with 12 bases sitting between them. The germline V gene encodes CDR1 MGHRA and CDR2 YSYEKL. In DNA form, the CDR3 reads TGCGCCAGCAGCCATGCCATAAAATATAGCAATCAGCCCCAGCATTTT. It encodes CASSHAIKYSNQPQHF.

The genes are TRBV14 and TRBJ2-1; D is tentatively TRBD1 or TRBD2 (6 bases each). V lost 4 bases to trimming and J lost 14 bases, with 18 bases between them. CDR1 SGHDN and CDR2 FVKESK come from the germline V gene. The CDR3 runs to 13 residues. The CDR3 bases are TGTGCCAGCAGCCCAAGAACTTCGGGGGCCAAGTTCTTC. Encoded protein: CASSPRTSGAKFF.

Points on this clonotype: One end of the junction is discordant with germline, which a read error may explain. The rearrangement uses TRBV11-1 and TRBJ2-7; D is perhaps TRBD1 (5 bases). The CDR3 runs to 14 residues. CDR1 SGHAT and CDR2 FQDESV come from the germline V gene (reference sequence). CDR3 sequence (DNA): TGTGCCAGCAGCTTAGTGGCAGGGCGATACGAGCGGTACTTC. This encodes CASSLVAGRYERYF.

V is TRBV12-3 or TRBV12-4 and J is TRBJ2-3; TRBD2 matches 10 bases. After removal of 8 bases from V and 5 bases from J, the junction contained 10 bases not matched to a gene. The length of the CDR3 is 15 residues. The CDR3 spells CASGSSGGRGDTQYF. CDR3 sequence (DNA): TGTGCCAGCGGATCTAGCGGGGGCCGGGGAGATACGCAGTATTTT.

The CDR3 is CASSAGPHQETQYF. In DNA, the CDR3 is TGTGCCAGCAGCGCAGGACCTCACCAAGAGACCCAGTACTTC. The chain combines TRBV12-3 or TRBV12-4 with TRBJ2-5; the D is unclear. The CDR3 length is 14 residues. Trimming removed 6 bases from V and 0 bases from J, with 11 bases in between.